The T cell receptor (beta chain) described here comes from a study of blood T cells in healthy people across ages. This CDR3 region has 15 residues. The germline V gene has CDR1 SGHKS and CDR2 YYEKEE (reference sequence). V was pared by 1 base and J by 1 base, with 3 bases of the junction left unmatched. Combining a sample-barcoded 5' primer with a J-beta primer mix, a second PCR ran for 7 to 11 cycles. TCRdb recomputed calls from the 5' RACE reads with MiXCR, one row per CDR3 protein. The table lists about 670,000 distinct CDR3 sequences, over 40% of them singletons. The J gene is TRBJ1-2, the V gene TRBV5-5, with TRBD1 matching 8 bases. This receptor was taken from an elderly woman in good health. Sequencing used blood. For the CDR3, the DNA is TGTGCCAGCAGCTTGAAAACAGGGGGTAACTATGGCTACACCTTC. It codes for CASSLKTGGNYGYTF.